The 2 T cell receptor beta chains in this list originate from one sample, sequenced in a study of OX40 agonist ivuxolimab in advanced cancers. Generated by immunoSEQ multiplex PCR, the TCRdb table keeps only in-frame clones and is missing some. The sample has about 33,000 clones; roughly 80% are singletons. The specimen was CD4+ or CD8+ T cells sorted from blood, collected in a trial of the OX40 agonist ivuxolimab. Receptors were obtained from an adult with an advanced solid tumor such as melanoma, head and neck, liver or kidney cancer.

The V and J genes are TRBV11-2 and TRBJ2-5; no firm D call. Germline CDR1 and CDR2: SGHAT and FQNNGV. There are 15 residues in the CDR3. V was clipped by 3 bases and J by 2 bases, with 13 bases between them. The CDR3 DNA reads as TGTGCCAGCAGCTTTCAACGAGTACGGCAAGAGACCCAGTACTTC. It codes for CASSFQRVRQETQYF.

The J gene is TRBJ2-2, the V gene TRBV7-3; 8 positions match TRBD1. Germline trimming cut 5 bases from V and 4 bases from J; bases unmatched to any gene: 6. In germline, CDR1 is SGHTA, CDR2 FQGTGA. The CDR3 loop spans 15 amino acids. CDR3 loop: CASSPRTGFTGELFF. In DNA, the CDR3 is TGTGCCAGCAGCCCCCGGACAGGGTTCACCGGGGAGCTGTTTTTT.